The sequence of this T cell receptor (beta chain) was determined in a study of regulatory T cells in long-lasting Graves disease. For the study at large: Antithyroid drugs had been given to newly diagnosed Graves' patients for under 3 months. Study outcomes and limitations: TRBV28 was favored in persistent disease, as were TRBJ1-2 and TRBJ2-5. Accuracy could have been hurt by small sample size.

The CDR3 length is 14 residues. The germline gives CDR1 SNHLY, CDR2 FYNNEI. On this clonotype itself: Antigen unknown. This likely reflects a read error, since a far larger clone is one base away.

Documented time point: newly diagnosed GD, antithyroid drugs for less than 3 months. The authors made the TCR library using RNA they extracted from PBMCs. Through Arm-PCR of CDR3 regions and iRepertoire HTBI primers, TCR beta libraries were built. Via MiXCR, TCRdb re-called the multiplex PCR reads, giving one row per CDR3 protein. The sample yields about 620,000 distinct CDR3 sequences, 15% to 20% seen once. The same sample was also used in a study of T cells in Graves' hyperthyroidism and ophthalmopathy. As that report states: HTBI primers were the set used in a first-round RT-PCR of the TCR CDR3.

The clonotype originates from a woman aged 25 to 45 with Graves disease. V usage is TRBV2 and J usage is TRBJ1-1; perhaps TRBD1 as D (6 bases). The material sequenced was peripheral blood mononuclear cells (PBMCs), taken at new diagnosis, from a patient treated with antithyroid drugs. The CDR3 DNA reads TGTGCCAGCAGCATCAGTGGACAGAACGCTGAAGCTTTCTTT. This codes for CASSISGQNAEAFF.